The source of this T cell receptor beta chain is a study of blood T cell repertoires in COVID-19. Overall study: T cells, B-cell-depleted T cells, or PBMCs supplied cDNA or gDNA.

Trimming removed 1 base from V and 8 bases from J; junction bases left unmatched: 3. CDR1 and CDR2 from the germline V gene are SGHTA and FQGNSA. The length of the CDR3 is 13 residues. Profiled with immunoSEQ multiplex PCR; TCRdb holds only in-frame clones, not every one. The profile shows a few hundred thousand clones, around 87% of them singletons. Worth noting for this clone: Other nucleotide sequences in the sample specify the same CDR3.

This TCR came from a woman between 50 and 59 years old with active or convalescent COVID-19. V is TRBV7-2 and J is TRBJ2-3; 7 nucleotides line up with TRBD1. Sample: peripheral blood. Here the CDR3 reads CASSLDRQGTQYF. The CDR3 DNA reads as TGTGCCAGCAGCTTAGATCGACAGGGTACGCAGTATTTT.